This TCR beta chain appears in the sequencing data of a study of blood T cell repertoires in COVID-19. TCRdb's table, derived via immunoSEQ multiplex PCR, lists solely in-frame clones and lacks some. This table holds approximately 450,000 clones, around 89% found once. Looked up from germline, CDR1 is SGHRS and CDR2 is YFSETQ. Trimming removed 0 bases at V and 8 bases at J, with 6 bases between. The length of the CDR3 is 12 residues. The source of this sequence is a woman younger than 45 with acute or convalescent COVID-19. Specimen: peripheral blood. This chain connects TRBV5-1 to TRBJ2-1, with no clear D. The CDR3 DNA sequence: TGCGCCAGCAGCTTGGTGGGCGATGAGCAGTTCTTC. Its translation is CASSLVGDEQFF.